A single sample gave rise to the 4 T cell receptor beta chains below, sequenced in a study of monozygotic twins with inflammatory bowel disease. Reanalyzing the 5' RACE reads, TCRdb keeps one entry per CDR3 protein, without DNA. Its listing shows 150,000 to 200,000 distinct CDR3 sequences. The sequenced material came from blood. The source is a human donor with ulcerative colitis or Crohn's disease, or a healthy co-twin of an affected twin (not recorded which).

The CDR3 sequence: CASSTAGGAYNEQFF. The chain has TRBV12-3 or TRBV12-4 and TRBJ2-1; TCRdb lists TRBD1, though no DNA is available to test this call. The CDR3 has 15 amino acids.

This chain links TRBV20-1 with TRBJ2-5. Looked up from germline, CDR1 is DFQATT and CDR2 is SNEGSKA (reference sequence). The CDR3 contains 16 residues. The CDR3 loop is CSARRISGTLQETQYF.

V and J are TRBV4-1 and TRBJ2-5. Germline CDR1 MGHRA, CDR2 YSYEKL. The CDR3 length is 15 residues. The CDR3 is CASSQDPNRQETQYF.

The chain recombines TRBV20-1 with TRBJ2-3; the D call from TCRdb, TRBD1, cannot be confirmed without DNA. The CDR3 loop spans 13 amino acids. Germline CDR1 is DFQATT and CDR2 is SNEGSKA (reference sequence). The CDR3 loop is CSARGRRVNTQYF.